This TCR beta chain originates from a study of CD4 T cells in relation to SARS-CoV-2 and coronaviruses (dated by TCRdb to the early 2020s). Notes on the research overall: In the ViraFEST assay, PBMCs were grown with antigen for around ten days, and TCR beta CDR3s were then sequenced to identify antigen-specific clonal expansions. The negative reference condition was either a culture with an HIV-1 Nef peptide pool or a culture with no peptide. Shared crossreactive spike epitopes were mapped to their HLA restriction using patient-derived lymphoblastoid cell lines. Memory CD4+ T cell crossreactivity between SARS-CoV-2 and common cold coronavirus spike proteins was assessed at the TCR clonotype level in the study. The Adaptive Biotechnologies TCR-sequencing kit was used to sequence samples from a few pre-COVID donors and the naive versus memory experiments, whereas other data were Illumina-based. For other donors in the study, expansion assays were sequenced with a different, Illumina-based TCR-beta assay.

The germline V gene (reference sequence) yields PRHDT for CDR1 and FYEKMQ for CDR2. The CDR3 measures 11 amino acids from cysteine to phenylalanine. The read is trimmed to its CDR3 DNA, 33 bases read in frame from base 1. Trimming removed 2 bases from V and 11 bases from J, leaving 9 bases between the germline ends. The library was built by means of the immunoSEQ multiplex PCR assay. In the source study's methods: During preprocessing, nonproductive sequences were removed, along with CDR3s that did not begin with C, did not end with F or W, or were shorter than 7 amino acids. Antigen-specific clonotypes were called with the MANAFEST web app, based on expansion relative to reference and other culture wells. A clone was considered positive if significant expansion relative to the reference culture was observed in 2 of 3 replicate wells at an FDR below 0.05. To be called positive, a clone also had to show significant expansion compared with every other tandem well and an odds ratio greater than 5. After three terminal residues were trimmed from each end, CDR3 homology was quantified as pairwise Levenshtein distance using the stringdist R package. TCRdb limited this immuneACCESS table to in-frame rearrangements with V and J called. A share of clones is missing; checked studies link under half to unresolved V genes, and the rest is unexplained. Clonal size and the V and J genes are those of that table, whereas D and trimming came from the DNA. This sample is represented by about 23,000 clones; about 76% of them were singletons. The ten top clones hold 14% of the sample.

What the authors observed across the whole study: Because the crossreactivity analysis focused on spike protein, crossreactivity against other viral proteins was not assessed. Because no donor provided both pre-pandemic and post-infection samples, tracing the source of pre-existing responses was limited. Memory CD4+ clonotypes crossrecognizing SARS-CoV-2 and at least one common cold coronavirus spike were found in roughly 65% of donors. Crossreactive clones showed significantly weaker SARS-CoV-2-driven expansion than monoreactive clones, consistent with antigenic imprinting. Small numbers of patients and of tested TCRs were a limitation of the study.

Remarks on this clone: It lacks a known antigen. Base qualities are not at hand, and no much larger clone is one base apart.

CD4+ T cells from unexposed donors were collected before the COVID-19 pandemic (2011-2018). The EasySep CD4+ T cell isolation kit was used to isolate CD4+ T cells once the cultures had run for roughly 10 days. As cell number allowed, CD4+ T cells from unexposed donors were tested for reactivity to SARS-CoV-2 S and N and to four common cold coronavirus spike pools. Each well received under 2.5 million PBMCs, cultured in IMDM supplemented with approximately 5.2% human AB serum and 9.5 to 10 IU/ml IL-2. Half of the culture medium was replaced with fresh IL-2-containing medium on days 3 and 7. Triplicate replicate wells were generally used for each peptide culture condition. The leukapheresis product used for the unexposed donors was purchased from a commercial source. Ficoll-Paque PLUS gradient centrifugation was used to isolate PBMCs from leukapheresis product or whole blood. The PBMCs went either fresh into the expansion assay or into cryopreservation at -140 degrees C. The QIAamp Micro DNA Kit was used to extract genomic DNA from the CD4+ T cells.

Source material: CD4+ T cells from PBMCs, cultured in vitro. This chain joins TRBV13 to TRBJ1-1; confidence is insufficient to name the D gene. The TCR sequence derives from a human donor in good health. CDR3 reads: CASSLMGLAFF. DNA sequence: TGTGCCAGCAGCTTAATGGGGTTGGCTTTCTTT.